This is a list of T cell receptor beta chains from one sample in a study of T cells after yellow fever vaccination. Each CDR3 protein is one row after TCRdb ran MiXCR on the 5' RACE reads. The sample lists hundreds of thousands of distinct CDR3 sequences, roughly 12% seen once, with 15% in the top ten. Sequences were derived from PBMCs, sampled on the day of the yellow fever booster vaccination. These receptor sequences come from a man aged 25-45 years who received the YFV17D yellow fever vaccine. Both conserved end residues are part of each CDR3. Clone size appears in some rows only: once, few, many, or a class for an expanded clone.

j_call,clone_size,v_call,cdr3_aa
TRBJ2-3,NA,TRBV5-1,CASSWTSGRPDTQYF
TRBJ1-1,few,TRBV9,CASSGIGGNTEAFF
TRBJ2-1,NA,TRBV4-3,CASSQDGAGGDPYNEQFF
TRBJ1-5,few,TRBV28,CASSFRDRRSNQPQHF
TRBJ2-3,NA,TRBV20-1,CSVRAPGTDTQYF
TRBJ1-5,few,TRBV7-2,CASSLGASSLHQPQHF
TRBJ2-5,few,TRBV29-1,CSAADAAETQYF
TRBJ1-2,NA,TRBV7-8,CASSPGQETNYGYTF
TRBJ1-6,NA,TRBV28,CASSLAGRLNSPLHF
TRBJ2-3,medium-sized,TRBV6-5,CASRTSQGADTQYF
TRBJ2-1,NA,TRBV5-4,CASSLSASGLNEQFF
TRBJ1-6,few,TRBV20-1,CSASPAQGPHPLHF
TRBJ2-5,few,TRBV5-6,CASSLGGKGPQETQYF
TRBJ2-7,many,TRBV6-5,CASSSIGRAYEQYF
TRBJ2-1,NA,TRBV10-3,CAISESGSDLNEQFF
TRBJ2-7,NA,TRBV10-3,CAIRGTGPSYEQYF
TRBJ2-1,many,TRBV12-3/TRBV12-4,CASSLVQLGYNEQFF
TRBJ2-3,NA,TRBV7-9,CASRSTGADTQYF
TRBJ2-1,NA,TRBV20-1,CSARFPGADEQFF
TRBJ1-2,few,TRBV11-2,CASSSMVTGTYGYTF
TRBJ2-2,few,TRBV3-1,CASSQGQGTGELFF
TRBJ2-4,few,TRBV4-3,CASSQGGSPEGIQYF
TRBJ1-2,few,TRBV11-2,CASSLGFFQGPAGYGYTF
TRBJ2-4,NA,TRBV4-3,CASSQAERKNIQYF
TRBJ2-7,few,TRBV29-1,CSVGPGQGAYEQYF
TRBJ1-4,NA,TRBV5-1,CASSPGHQATNEKLFF
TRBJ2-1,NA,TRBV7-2,CASSPTSGRGGEQFF
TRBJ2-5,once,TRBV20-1,CSATGLAGGPRETQYF